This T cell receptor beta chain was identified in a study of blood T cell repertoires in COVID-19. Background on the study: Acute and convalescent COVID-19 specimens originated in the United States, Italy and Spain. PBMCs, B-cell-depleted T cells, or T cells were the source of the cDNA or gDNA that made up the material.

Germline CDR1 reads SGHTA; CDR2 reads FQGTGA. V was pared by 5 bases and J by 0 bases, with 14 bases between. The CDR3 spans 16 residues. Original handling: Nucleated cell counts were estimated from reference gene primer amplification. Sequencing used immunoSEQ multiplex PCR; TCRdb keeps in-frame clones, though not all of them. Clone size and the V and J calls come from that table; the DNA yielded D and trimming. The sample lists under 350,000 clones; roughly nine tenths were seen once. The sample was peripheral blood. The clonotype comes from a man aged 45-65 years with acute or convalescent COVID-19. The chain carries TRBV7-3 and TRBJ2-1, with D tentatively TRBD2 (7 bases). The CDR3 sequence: CASSPWRGGSYNEQFF. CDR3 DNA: TGTGCCAGCAGCCCCTGGAGGGGGGGCTCCTACAATGAGCAGTTCTTC. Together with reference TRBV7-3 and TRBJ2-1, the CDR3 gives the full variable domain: GAGVSQTPSNKVTEKGKYVELRCDPISGHTALYWYRQSLGQGPEFLIYFQGTGAADDSGLPNDRFFAVRPEGSVSTLKIQRTERGDSAVYLCASSPWRGGSYNEQFFGPGTRLTVL.